This T cell receptor (beta chain) was documented in a study of vaccination effects on CD4 cells after COVID-19. At the level of the study: ViraFEST assay sequencing came after antigen-specific CD4+ T cells were expanded with viral peptide pools. Cultures used over 1.5 million PBMC per well, approximately 9.6 IU/ml IL-2 and roughly 10 ug/ml peptides.

CDR3 size: 17 residues. Trimming at V came to 4 bases and at J to 2 bases, leaving 6 bases not matched to a gene. CDR1 is SNHLY and CDR2 is FYNNEI in the germline V gene. Clones were sequenced by immunoSEQ multiplex PCR, and TCRdb holds only the in-frame ones, with some missing. The top ten hold approximately 9.8% of the sample, which has approximately 30,000 clones, over 55% seen once. Isolation of CD4+ T cells took place after nine to ten days of culture. At days 3 and 7, half of the medium was exchanged for IL-2 medium. A remark on this clone: Antigen unknown.

This sequence joins TRBV2 and TRBJ2-2, with TRBD2 matching 11 bases. The input for sequencing was CD4+ T cells from PBMCs cultured without peptide, taken before COVID-19 vaccination. This sequence was found in a human donor who received a COVID-19 vaccine. Written as DNA, the CDR3 is TGTGCCAGCAGTGGCACTAGCGGGGGAGTTAACACCGGGGAGCTGTTTTTT. Translating it yields CASSGTSGGVNTGELFF.